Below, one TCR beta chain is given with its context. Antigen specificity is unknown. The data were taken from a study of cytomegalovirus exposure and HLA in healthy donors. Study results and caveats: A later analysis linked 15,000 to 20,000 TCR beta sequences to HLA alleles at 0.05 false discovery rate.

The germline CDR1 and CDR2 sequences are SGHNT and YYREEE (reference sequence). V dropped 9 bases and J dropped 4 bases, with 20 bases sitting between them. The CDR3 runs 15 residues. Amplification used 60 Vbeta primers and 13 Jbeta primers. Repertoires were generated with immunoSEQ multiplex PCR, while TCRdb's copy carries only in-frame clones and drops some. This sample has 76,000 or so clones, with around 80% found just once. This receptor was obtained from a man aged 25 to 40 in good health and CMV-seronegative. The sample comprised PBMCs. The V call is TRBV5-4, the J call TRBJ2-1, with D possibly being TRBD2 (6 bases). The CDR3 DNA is TGTGCCACTCAGGGTCTAGGGACTTTTTACAATGAGCAGTTCTTC. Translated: CATQGLGTFYNEQFF.